This T cell receptor beta chain was recovered during a study of a mutant IDH1 vaccine in newly diagnosed glioma. On the study more broadly: Previous treatment comprised radiotherapy, temozolomide, or both, mostly both.

The time point denotes: baseline, week 1 (first vaccination visit). The treatment denotes: pre-vaccination baseline after standard-of-care therapy. Only in-frame clones appear in the TCRdb table, and some are missing; sequencing was by immunoSEQ multiplex PCR. The sample includes 50,000 or so clones, roughly 80% of them seen just once. CDR1 is MGHRA, CDR2 YSYEKL, per germline. The CDR3 extends over 13 amino acids. V lost 3 bases, J lost 6 bases, and 9 bases lay in between. Sequencing used PBMCs, obtained from a glioma patient treated with radiotherapy, temozolomide or both. The genes are TRBV4-1 and TRBJ1-3, with D perhaps matching TRBD1 (6 bases). This TCR derives from a man between 18 and 35 years old with glioma. The chain's CDR3 is CASSHGGLNTIYF. The CDR3 DNA follows: TGCGCCAGCAGCCACGGGGGGCTAAACACCATATATTTT.